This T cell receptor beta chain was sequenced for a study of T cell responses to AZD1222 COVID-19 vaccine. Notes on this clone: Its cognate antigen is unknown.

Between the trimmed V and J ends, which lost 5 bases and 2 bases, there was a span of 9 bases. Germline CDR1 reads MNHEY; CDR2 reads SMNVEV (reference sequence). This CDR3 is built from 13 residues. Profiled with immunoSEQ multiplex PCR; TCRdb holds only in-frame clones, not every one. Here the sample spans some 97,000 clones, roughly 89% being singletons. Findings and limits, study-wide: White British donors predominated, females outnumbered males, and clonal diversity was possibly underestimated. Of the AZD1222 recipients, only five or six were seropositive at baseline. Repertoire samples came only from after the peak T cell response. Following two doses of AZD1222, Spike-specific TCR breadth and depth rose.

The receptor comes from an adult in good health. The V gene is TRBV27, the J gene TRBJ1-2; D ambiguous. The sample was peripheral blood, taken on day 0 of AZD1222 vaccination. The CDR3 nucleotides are TGTGCCAGCAGTAGAGGGTGGAACTATGGCTACACCTTC. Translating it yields CASSRGWNYGYTF.